This entry concerns a single TCR beta chain. One junction end disagrees with the germline gene, perhaps due to a read error. PCR employed 60 Vbeta and 13 Jbeta primers. Some clones are missing from TCRdb's copy, which holds only in-frame ones; the method was immunoSEQ multiplex PCR. The repertoire includes 100,000 to 150,000 clones, about 80% of them detected once, and around 3.6% sits in the top ten. The CDR3 spans 13 residues. Germline lookup yields CDR1 MNHEY and CDR2 SMNVEV (reference sequence). This sample was included in a study of cytomegalovirus exposure and HLA in healthy donors. The clonotype was recovered from a man aged 25 to 40 in good health and CMV-seronegative. The material sequenced was PBMCs. The rearrangement links TRBV27 to TRBJ2-5; D is unclear. As DNA, the CDR3 is TGTGCCAGCAGCTTATTGGCCGGGGAGACCCAGTACTTC. Translation: CASSLLAGETQYF.